The entry that follows covers one TCR beta chain sequence. These data belong to a study of shared clonotypes between healthy human individuals. To make CD8 memory, CD45RO+ cells were put together with CCR7-negative CD45RA+ TemRA cells. CDR3 length equals 16 residues. The V segment lost 2 bases and the J segment 1 base; nucleotides outside the gene matches: 4. Germline V CDR1 and CDR2: SGHDT, YYEEEE. Measured with immunoSEQ multiplex PCR; TCRdb has only the in-frame clones, and not every one. The sample holds hundreds of thousands of clones, 90% to 98% seen once. The sequencing sample was made of memory CD8+ T cells sorted from blood. Subset specified: CD45RO+ cells pooled with CCR7-negative TemRA cells. The chain has TRBV5-6 and TRBJ2-2; TRBD1 matches 8 bases. This clonotype was sampled from a man between 25 and 39 years old in good health. The chain's CDR3 is CASSFSRGLNTGELFF. The CDR3 DNA reads as TGTGCCAGCAGCTTTAGCAGGGGGCTGAACACCGGGGAGCTGTTTTTT.